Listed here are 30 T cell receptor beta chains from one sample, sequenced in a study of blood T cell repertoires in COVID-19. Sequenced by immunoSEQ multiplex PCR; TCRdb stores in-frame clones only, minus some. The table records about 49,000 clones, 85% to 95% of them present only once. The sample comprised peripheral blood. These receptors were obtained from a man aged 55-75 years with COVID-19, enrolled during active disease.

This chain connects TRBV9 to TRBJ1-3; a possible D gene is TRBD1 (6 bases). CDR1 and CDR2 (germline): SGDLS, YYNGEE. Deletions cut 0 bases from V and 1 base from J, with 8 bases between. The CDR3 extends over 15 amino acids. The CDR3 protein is CASSVGQGSGNTIYF. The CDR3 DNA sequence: TGTGCCAGCAGCGTAGGCCAGGGGTCTGGAAACACCATATATTTT.

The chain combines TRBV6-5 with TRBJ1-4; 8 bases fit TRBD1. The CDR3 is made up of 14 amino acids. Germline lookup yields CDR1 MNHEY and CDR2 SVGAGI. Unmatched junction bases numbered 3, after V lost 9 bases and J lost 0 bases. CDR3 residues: CASTGGATNEKLFF. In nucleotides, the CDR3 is TGTGCCAGTACAGGGGGGGCAACTAATGAAAAACTGTTTTTT.

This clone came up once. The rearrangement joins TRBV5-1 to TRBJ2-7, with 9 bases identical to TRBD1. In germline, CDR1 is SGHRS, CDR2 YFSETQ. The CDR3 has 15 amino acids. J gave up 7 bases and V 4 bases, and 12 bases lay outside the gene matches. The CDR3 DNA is TGCGCCAGCAGCACGGGGACAGGGTCAAATCAGGAGCAGTACTTC. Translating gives CASSTGTGSNQEQYF.

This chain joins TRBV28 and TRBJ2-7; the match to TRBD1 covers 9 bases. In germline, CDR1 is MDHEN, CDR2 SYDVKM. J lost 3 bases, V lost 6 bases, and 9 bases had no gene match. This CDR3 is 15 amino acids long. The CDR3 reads CASRQGGTGLYEQYF. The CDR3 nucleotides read TGTGCCAGCAGACAAGGTGGGACAGGGCTCTACGAGCAGTACTTC. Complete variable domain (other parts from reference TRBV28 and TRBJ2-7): DVKVTQSSRYLVKRTGEKVFLECVQDMDHENMFWYRQDPGLGLRLIYFSYDVKMKEKGDIPEGYSVSREKKERFSLILESASTNQTSMYLCASRQGGTGLYEQYFGPGTRLTVT.

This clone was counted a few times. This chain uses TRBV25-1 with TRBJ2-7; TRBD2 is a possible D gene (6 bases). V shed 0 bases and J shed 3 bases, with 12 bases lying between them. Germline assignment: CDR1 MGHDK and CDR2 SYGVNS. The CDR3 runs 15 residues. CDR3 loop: CASSEYRGVGYEQYF. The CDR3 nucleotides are TGTGCCAGCAGTGAATATCGCGGGGTTGGCTACGAGCAGTACTTC.

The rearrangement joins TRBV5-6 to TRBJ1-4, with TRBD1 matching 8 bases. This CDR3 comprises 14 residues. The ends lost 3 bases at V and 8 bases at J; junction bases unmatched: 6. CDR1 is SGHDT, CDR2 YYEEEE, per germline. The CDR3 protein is CASSSGQGREKLFF. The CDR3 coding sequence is TGTGCCAGCAGCTCCGGACAGGGACGGGAAAAACTGTTTTTT.

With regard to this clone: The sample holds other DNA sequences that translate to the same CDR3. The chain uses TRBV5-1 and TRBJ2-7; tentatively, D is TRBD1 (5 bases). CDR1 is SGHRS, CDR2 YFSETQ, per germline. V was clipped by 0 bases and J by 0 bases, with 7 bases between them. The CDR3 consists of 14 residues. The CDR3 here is CASSLGQSSYEQYF. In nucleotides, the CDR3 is TGCGCCAGCAGCTTGGGACAGTCCTCCTACGAGCAGTACTTC.

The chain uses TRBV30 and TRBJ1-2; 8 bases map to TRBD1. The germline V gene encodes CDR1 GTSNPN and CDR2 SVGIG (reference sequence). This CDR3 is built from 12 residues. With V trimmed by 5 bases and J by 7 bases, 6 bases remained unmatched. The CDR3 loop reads CAWGQGISGYTF. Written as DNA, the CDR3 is TGTGCCTGGGGACAGGGAATAAGTGGCTACACCTTC.

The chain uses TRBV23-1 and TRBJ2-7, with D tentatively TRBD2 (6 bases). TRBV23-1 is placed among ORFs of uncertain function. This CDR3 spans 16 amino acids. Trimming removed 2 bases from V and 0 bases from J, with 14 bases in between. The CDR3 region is CASSQLRLGSSYEQYF. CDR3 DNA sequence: TGCGCCAGCAGTCAACTGAGACTAGGCAGCTCCTACGAGCAGTACTTC.

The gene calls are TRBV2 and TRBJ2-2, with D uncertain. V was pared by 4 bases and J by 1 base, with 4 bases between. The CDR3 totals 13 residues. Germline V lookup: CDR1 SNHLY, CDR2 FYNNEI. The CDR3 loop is CASSAGNTGELFF. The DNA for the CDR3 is TGTGCCAGCAGTGCAGGGAACACCGGGGAGCTGTTTTTT.

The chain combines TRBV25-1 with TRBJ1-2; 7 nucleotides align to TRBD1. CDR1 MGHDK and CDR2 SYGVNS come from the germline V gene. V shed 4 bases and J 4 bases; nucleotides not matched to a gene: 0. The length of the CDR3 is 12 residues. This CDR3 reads CASSGTGYGYTF. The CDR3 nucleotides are TGTGCCAGCAGTGGGACAGGCTATGGCTACACCTTC.

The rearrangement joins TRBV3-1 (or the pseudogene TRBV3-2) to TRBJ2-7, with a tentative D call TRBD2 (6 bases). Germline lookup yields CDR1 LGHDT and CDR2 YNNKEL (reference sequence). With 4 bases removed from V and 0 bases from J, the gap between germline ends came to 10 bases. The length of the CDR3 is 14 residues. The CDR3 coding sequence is TGTGCCAGCAGCCTATGGGGAGGCTCCTACGAGCAGTACTTC. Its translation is CASSLWGGSYEQYF.

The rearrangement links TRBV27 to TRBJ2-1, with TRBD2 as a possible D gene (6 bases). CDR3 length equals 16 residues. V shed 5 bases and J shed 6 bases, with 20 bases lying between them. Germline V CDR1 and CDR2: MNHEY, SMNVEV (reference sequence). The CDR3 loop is CASSKIGAGSGNEQFF. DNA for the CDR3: TGTGCCAGCAGTAAAATTGGTGCGGGATCCGGCAATGAGCAGTTCTTC.

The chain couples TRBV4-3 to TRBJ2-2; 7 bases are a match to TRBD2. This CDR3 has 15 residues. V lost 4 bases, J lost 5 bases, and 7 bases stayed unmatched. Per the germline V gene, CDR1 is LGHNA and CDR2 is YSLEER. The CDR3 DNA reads TGCGCCAGCAGCCTTACTAGCGCTGGAACCGGGGAGCTGTTTTTT. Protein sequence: CASSLTSAGTGELFF.

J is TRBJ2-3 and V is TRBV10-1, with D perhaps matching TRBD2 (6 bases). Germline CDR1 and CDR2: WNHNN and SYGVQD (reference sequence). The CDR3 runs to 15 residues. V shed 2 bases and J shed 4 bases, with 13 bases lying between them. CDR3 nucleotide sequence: TGCGCCAGCAGTGAGAGGGGTTGGGGGGCAGATACGCAGTATTTT. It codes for CASSERGWGADTQYF.

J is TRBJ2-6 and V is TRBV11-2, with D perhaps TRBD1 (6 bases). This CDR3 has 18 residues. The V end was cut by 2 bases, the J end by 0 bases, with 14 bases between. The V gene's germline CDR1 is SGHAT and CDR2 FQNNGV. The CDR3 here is CASSLRERTASGANVLTF. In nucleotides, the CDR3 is TGTGCCAGCAGCTTAAGGGAAAGGACAGCCTCTGGGGCCAACGTCCTGACTTTC. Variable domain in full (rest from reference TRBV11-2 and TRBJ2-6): EAGVAQSPRYKIIEKRQSVAFWCNPISGHATLYWYQQILGQGPKLLIQFQNNGVVDDSQLPKDRFSAERLKGVDSTLKIQPAKLEDSAVYLCASSLRERTASGANVLTFGAGSRLTVL.

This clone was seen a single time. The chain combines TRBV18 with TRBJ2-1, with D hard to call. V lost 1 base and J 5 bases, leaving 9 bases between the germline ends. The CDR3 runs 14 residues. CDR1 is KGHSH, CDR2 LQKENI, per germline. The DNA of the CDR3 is TGTGCCAGCTCACCACGGGCAGGTGACAATGAGCAGTTCTTC. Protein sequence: CASSPRAGDNEQFF. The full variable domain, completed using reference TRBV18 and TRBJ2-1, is NAGVMQNPRHLVRRRGQEARLRCSPMKGHSHVYWYRQLPEEGLKFMVYLQKENIIDESGMPKERFSAEFPKEGPSILRIQQVVRGDSAAYFCASSPRAGDNEQFFGPGTRLTVL.

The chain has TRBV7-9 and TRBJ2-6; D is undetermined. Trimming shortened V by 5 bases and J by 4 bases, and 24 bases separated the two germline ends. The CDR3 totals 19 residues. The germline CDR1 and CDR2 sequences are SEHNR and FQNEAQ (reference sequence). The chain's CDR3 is CASSPPQETAAWGANVLTF. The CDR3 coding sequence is TGTGCCAGCAGCCCCCCGCAAGAAACAGCCGCATGGGGGGCCAACGTCCTGACTTTC.

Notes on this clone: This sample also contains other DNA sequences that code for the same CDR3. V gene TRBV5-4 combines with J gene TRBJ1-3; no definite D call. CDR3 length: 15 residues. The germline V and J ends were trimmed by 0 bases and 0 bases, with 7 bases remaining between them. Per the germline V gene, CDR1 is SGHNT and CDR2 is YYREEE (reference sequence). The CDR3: CASSLVTDSGNTIYF. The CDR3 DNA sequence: TGTGCCAGCAGCTTGGTCACTGACTCTGGAAACACCATATATTTT.

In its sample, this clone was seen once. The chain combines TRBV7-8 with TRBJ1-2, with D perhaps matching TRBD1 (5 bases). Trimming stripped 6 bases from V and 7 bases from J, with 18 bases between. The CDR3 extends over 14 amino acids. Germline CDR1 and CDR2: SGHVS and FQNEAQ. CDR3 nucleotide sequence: TGTGCCAGCAGTCCATACACTGCCGGGGGTGGCTACACCTTC. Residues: CASSPYTAGGGYTF.

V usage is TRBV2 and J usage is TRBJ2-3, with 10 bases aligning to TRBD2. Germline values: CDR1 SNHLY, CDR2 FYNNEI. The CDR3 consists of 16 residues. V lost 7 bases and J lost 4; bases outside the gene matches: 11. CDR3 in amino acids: CASTRASGGRSDTQYF. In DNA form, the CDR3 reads TGTGCCAGCACTCGGGCTAGCGGGGGAAGGTCAGATACGCAGTATTTT.

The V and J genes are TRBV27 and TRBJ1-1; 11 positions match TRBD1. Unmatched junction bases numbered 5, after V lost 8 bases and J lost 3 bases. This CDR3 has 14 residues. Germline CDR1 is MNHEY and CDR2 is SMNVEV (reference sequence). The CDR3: CASRRDRGYTEAFF. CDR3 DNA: TGTGCCAGCCGCCGGGACAGGGGGTACACTGAAGCTTTCTTT.

CDR3 DNA: TGTGCCAGCAGCTTGGATCTGGGCTACCCCTCTGGAAACACCATATATTTT. Its translation: CASSLDLGYPSGNTIYF. This chain joins TRBV5-5 and TRBJ1-3; D uncertain. The CDR3 contains 17 residues. V was cut by 0 bases and J by 0 bases, with 13 bases left in between. Germline V gene lookup returns CDR1 SGHKS and CDR2 YYEKEE (reference sequence).

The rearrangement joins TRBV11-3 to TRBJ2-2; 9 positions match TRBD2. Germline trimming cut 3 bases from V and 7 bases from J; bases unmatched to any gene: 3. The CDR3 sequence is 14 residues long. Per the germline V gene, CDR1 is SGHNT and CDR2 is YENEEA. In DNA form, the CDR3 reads TGTGCCAGCAGCTTTAGCGGGAGTAGCGGGGAGCTGTTTTTT. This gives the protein CASSFSGSSGELFF.

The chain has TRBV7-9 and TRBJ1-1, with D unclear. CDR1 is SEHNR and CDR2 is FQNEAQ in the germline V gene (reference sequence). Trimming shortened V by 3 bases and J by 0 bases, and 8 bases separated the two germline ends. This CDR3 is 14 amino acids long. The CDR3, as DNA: TGTGCCAGCAGCTTGGCACAGATGAACACTGAAGCTTTCTTT. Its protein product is CASSLAQMNTEAFF. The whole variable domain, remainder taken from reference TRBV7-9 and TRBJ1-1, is DTGVSQNPRHKITKRGQNVTFRCDPISEHNRLYWYRQTLGQGPEFLTYFQNEAQLEKSRLLSDRFSAERPKGSFSTLEIQRTEQGDSAMYLCASSLAQMNTEAFFGQGTRLTVV.

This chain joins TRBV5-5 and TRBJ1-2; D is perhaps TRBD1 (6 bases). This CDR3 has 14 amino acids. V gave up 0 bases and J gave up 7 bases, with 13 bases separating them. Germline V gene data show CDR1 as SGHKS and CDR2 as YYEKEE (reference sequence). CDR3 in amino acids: CASSLVGRGSGYTF. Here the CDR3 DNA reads TGTGCCAGCAGCTTGGTGGGCAGGGGATCTGGCTACACCTTC. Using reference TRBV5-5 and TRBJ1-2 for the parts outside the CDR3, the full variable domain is DAGVTQSPTHLIKTRGQQVTLRCSPISGHKSVSWYQQVLGQGPQFIFQYYEKEERGRGNFPDRFSARQFPNYSSELNVNALLLGDSALYLCASSLVGRGSGYTFGSGTRLTVV.

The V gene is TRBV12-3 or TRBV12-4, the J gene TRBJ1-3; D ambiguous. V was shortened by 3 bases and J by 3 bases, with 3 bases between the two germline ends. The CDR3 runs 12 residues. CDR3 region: CASSFFGNTIYF. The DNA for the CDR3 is TGTGCCAGCAGTTTCTTTGGAAACACCATATATTTT.

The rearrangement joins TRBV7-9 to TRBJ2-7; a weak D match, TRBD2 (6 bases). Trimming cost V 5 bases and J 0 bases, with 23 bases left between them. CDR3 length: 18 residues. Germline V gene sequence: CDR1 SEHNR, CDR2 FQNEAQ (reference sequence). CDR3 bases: TGTGCCAGCAGCAAACTGGGGGGTTGGAATGAGAGCTCCTACGAGCAGTACTTC. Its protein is CASSKLGGWNESSYEQYF.

The CDR3 loop reads CASSIPGAGNYGYTF. In DNA form, the CDR3 reads TGTGCCAGTAGTATCCCCGGGGCGGGAAACTATGGCTACACCTTC. The chain recombines TRBV19 with TRBJ1-2; D possibly corresponds to TRBD1 (5 bases). The CDR3 sequence is 15 residues long. Trimming removed 3 bases at V and 2 bases at J, with 13 bases between. Germline lookup yields CDR1 LNHDA and CDR2 SQIVND (reference sequence).

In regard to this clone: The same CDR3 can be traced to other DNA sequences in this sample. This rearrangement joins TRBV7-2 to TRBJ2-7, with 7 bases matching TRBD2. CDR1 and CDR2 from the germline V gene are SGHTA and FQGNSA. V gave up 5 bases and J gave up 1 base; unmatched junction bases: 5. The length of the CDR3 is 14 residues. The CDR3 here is CASSLGGGSYEQYF. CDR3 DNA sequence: TGTGCCAGCAGCCTTGGCGGGGGTTCCTACGAGCAGTACTTC.